One T cell receptor beta chain is described in this entry. The antigen is not known. From germline, CDR1 is LNHDA and CDR2 SQIVND (reference sequence). This CDR3 contains 14 residues. Trimming stripped 1 base from V and 3 bases from J, with 7 bases between. TCRdb re-called the 5' RACE reads with MiXCR, one entry per CDR3 protein. The sample yields approximately 300,000 distinct CDR3 sequences, around 20% seen once. The data derive from a study of CD8 T cells in ankylosing spondylitis. Regarding the study as a whole: Disease-linked clones had a CD8+ phenotype and relatively low frequency in peripheral blood. Researchers reportedly found disease-linked clones significantly enriched in matched ankylosing spondylitis synovial fluid.

The clonotype originates from a female donor with ankylosing spondylitis or in good health (not recorded which). This sequence joins TRBV19 and TRBJ2-1; D is unresolved. Sample: blood, either unsorted or a sorted T cell fraction (not recorded which). CDR3 residues: CASSIGGSYNEQFF. The CDR3 DNA reads as TGTGCCAGTAGTATAGGCGGCAGCTACAATGAGCAGTTCTTC.